This is a list of T cell receptor beta chains from one sample in a study of tumor-infiltrating lymphocytes in primary liver carcinoma. TCRdb processed the multiplex PCR reads anew with MiXCR; each CDR3 protein has one entry. This sample has hundreds of thousands of distinct CDR3 sequences; around three fifths occur once, and the top ten carry roughly 8.9%. Source material: peripheral blood. All receptors come from a man aged 40-49 years with primary liver carcinoma and hepatitis B virus infection. Each CDR3 is given with its conserved first and last residue. The D gene is left open where the match is weak. Clone size is stated in some rows and not others, as once, few, many or a class when expanded.

cdr3_aa: CSVLSGRADTQYF
cdr3_nt: TGCAGCGTGCTTAGCGGGAGGGCAGATACGCAGTATTTT
d_call: TRBD2
clone_size: few
v_call: TRBV29-1
j_call: TRBJ2-3

cdr3_aa: CASSSTGDTQHF
cdr3_nt: TGCGCCAGCAGCTCGACTGGGGATACGCAGCATTTT
d_call: .
clone_size: .
v_call: TRBV5-1
j_call: TRBJ1-5

cdr3_aa: CASSDRGAVNTEAFF
cdr3_nt: TGTGCCAGCAGCGACAGGGGGGCCGTGAACACTGAAGCTTTCTTT
d_call: TRBD1
clone_size: few
v_call: TRBV5-5
j_call: TRBJ1-1

cdr3_aa: CASSLGQAPYEQYF
cdr3_nt: TGTGCCAGCAGCTTAGGGCAGGCGCCCTACGAGCAGTACTTC
d_call: .
clone_size: .
v_call: TRBV7-9
j_call: TRBJ2-7

cdr3_aa: CASTQVRTPPRTGELFF
cdr3_nt: TGTGCCAGCACTCAGGTCCGGACCCCCCCGCGGACCGGGGAGCTGTTTTTT
d_call: .
clone_size: .
v_call: TRBV6-2/TRBV6-3
j_call: TRBJ2-2

cdr3_aa: CASSLEAGNEAFF
cdr3_nt: TGCGCCAGCAGCTTGGAAGCGGGGAATGAAGCTTTCTTT
d_call: .
clone_size: .
v_call: TRBV5-1
j_call: TRBJ1-1

cdr3_aa: CASSHRQARSYNEQFF
cdr3_nt: TGTGCCAGCAGCCACAGACAGGCTCGATCCTACAACGAGCAGTTCTTC
d_call: .
clone_size: .
v_call: TRBV11-2
j_call: TRBJ2-1

cdr3_aa: CASSLWASGTRRGNEQFF
cdr3_nt: TGTGCCAGCAGCTTATGGGCTAGCGGGACTCGGAGAGGGAATGAGCAGTTCTTC
d_call: TRBD2
clone_size: .
v_call: TRBV11-1
j_call: TRBJ2-1

cdr3_aa: CASSPSRQPQHF
cdr3_nt: TGTGCCAGCAGTCCCTCCAGGCAGCCCCAGCATTTT
d_call: .
clone_size: few
v_call: TRBV28
j_call: TRBJ1-5

cdr3_aa: CAWSVSLAGELFF
cdr3_nt: TGTGCCTGGAGTGTATCCTTAGCCGGGGAGCTGTTTTTT
d_call: .
clone_size: few
v_call: TRBV30
j_call: TRBJ2-2

cdr3_aa: CNVARRGGGYTF
cdr3_nt: TGTAACGTTGCCCGACGGGGTGGAGGCTACACCTTC
d_call: .
clone_size: .
v_call: TRBV29-1
j_call: TRBJ1-2

cdr3_aa: CASSLVGLAENYEQYF
cdr3_nt: TGTGCCAGCAGTCTAGTTGGACTAGCGGAAAACTACGAGCAGTACTTC
d_call: TRBD2
clone_size: few
v_call: TRBV28
j_call: TRBJ2-7

cdr3_aa: CASSEEGTSGASYNEQFF
cdr3_nt: TGTGCCAGCAGTGAAGAAGGGACTAGCGGGGCTTCCTACAATGAGCAGTTCTTC
d_call: TRBD2
clone_size: .
v_call: TRBV6-1
j_call: TRBJ2-1

cdr3_aa: CASSLPSGQSRTDAQYF
cdr3_nt: TGTGCCAGCAGCCTCCCGTCGGGGCAAAGCCGCACAGATGCGCAGTATTTT
d_call: .
clone_size: .
v_call: TRBV5-5
j_call: TRBJ2-3

cdr3_aa: CSVGQGADQPQHF
cdr3_nt: TGCAGCGTCGGACAGGGGGCCGACCAGCCCCAGCATTTT
d_call: TRBD1
clone_size: .
v_call: TRBV29-1
j_call: TRBJ1-5

cdr3_aa: CASGFTGPSDDEQFF
cdr3_nt: TGCGCCAGCGGCTTTACAGGGCCCTCTGACGATGAGCAGTTCTTC
d_call: .
clone_size: .
v_call: TRBV5-1
j_call: TRBJ2-1

cdr3_aa: CASELLRAGGTDTQYF
cdr3_nt: TGTGCCAGTGAGCTTTTACGGGCGGGAGGAACGGATACGCAGTATTTT
d_call: .
clone_size: few
v_call: TRBV21-1
j_call: TRBJ2-3

cdr3_aa: CASSYETRTRVRAGELFF
cdr3_nt: TGTGCCAGCAGTTACGAAACTCGTACTAGGGTCAGAGCCGGGGAGCTGTTTTTT
d_call: .
clone_size: .
v_call: TRBV6-2/TRBV6-3
j_call: TRBJ2-2

cdr3_aa: CASSERGNAEAFF
cdr3_nt: TGTGCCAGCAGTGAAAGGGGGAACGCTGAAGCTTTCTTT
d_call: .
clone_size: .
v_call: TRBV6-1
j_call: TRBJ1-1

cdr3_aa: CASRLRNRPQWPQHF
cdr3_nt: TGTGCCAGCAGATTACGGAACAGACCCCAGTGGCCCCAGCATTTT
d_call: .
clone_size: .
v_call: TRBV6-7
j_call: TRBJ1-5

cdr3_aa: CASRTGTVGLPLHF
cdr3_nt: TGTGCCAGCAGAACCGGGACCGTTGGGCTACCCCTCCACTTT
d_call: .
clone_size: .
v_call: TRBV28
j_call: TRBJ1-6

cdr3_aa: CASSPDSCNQPQLF
cdr3_nt: TGTGCCAGCAGCCCGGACAGCTGCAATCAGCCCCAGCTTTTT
d_call: .
clone_size: .
v_call: TRBV11-2
j_call: TRBJ1-5

cdr3_aa: CSVLTGAHEQYF
cdr3_nt: TGCAGCGTGCTGACAGGGGCCCACGAGCAGTACTTC
d_call: TRBD1
clone_size: many
v_call: TRBV29-1
j_call: TRBJ2-7

cdr3_aa: CASSFRDRVETQYF
cdr3_nt: TGTGCCAGCAGCTTTCGAGACAGGGTCGAGACCCAGTACTTC
d_call: TRBD1
clone_size: many
v_call: TRBV5-5
j_call: TRBJ2-5

cdr3_aa: CASSLTSGPLETQYF
cdr3_nt: TGTGCCAGCAGCTTAACGTCTGGGCCTCTAGAGACCCAGTACTTC
d_call: .
clone_size: .
v_call: TRBV11-2
j_call: TRBJ2-5

cdr3_aa: CASSEMREGTDTQYF
cdr3_nt: TGTGCCAGCAGTGAAATGCGGGAGGGAACAGATACGCAGTATTTT
d_call: TRBD2
clone_size: many
v_call: TRBV6-1
j_call: TRBJ2-3

cdr3_aa: CASSQEPAQHEQFF
cdr3_nt: TGTGCCAGCAGCCAAGAGCCGGCTCAGCACGAGCAGTTCTTC
d_call: .
clone_size: .
v_call: TRBV14
j_call: TRBJ2-1